These T cell receptor beta chains were read from a single sample in a study of cytomegalovirus exposure and HLA in healthy donors. Method: immunoSEQ multiplex PCR; TCRdb's copy keeps in-frame clones and lacks some. The sample includes about 160,000 clones, about 80% seen only once; the top ten take roughly 1.3%. Sequencing was carried out using PBMCs. The receptor set was obtained from a woman aged 50 to 60 in good health and CMV-seronegative. Each CDR3 is given with its conserved first and last residue. A D gene is named only where the DNA matches it firmly. Where a row states a size, it is once, few, many or the class of an expanded clone; other rows omit it.

j_call d_call v_call clone_size cdr3_nt cdr3_aa
TRBJ2-1 TRBD2 TRBV5-4 . TGTGCCAGCAGCCCACCGGGCGGCGGGAGCCCCAGGAATGAGCAGTTCTTC CASSPPGGGSPRNEQFF
TRBJ2-7 . TRBV4-2 once TGTGCCAGCAGCCAAAACCCCGGGACAATCTACGAGCAGTACTTC CASSQNPGTIYEQYF
TRBJ2-3 TRBD2 TRBV5-6 . TGTGCCAGCAGCTTGGAATCTCTAGCGGGGGCCCGCACAGATACGCAGTATTTT CASSLESLAGARTDTQYF
TRBJ2-7 TRBD1 TRBV5-4 once TGTGCCAGCAGCTTGTATGGGACAGGGGTCGAGCAATACTTC CASSLYGTGVEQYF
TRBJ1-4 . TRBV28 . TGTGCCTCCCTAACCTGGGCGGGACGGTCAAGGGATGAAAAACTGTTTTTT CASLTWAGRSRDEKLFF
TRBJ1-5 . TRBV19 . TGTGCCAGTAGTCCAGGGGCCAGCTACCAGCCCCAGCATTTT CASSPGASYQPQHF
TRBJ2-1 . TRBV21-1 . TGTGCCAGCAGCTCCCGGGAGAGCGGGAGTTGGAATGAGCAGTTCTTC CASSSRESGSWNEQFF
TRBJ1-1 . TRBV6-5 . TGTGCCAGCAGTTACGAAGGGGACTCTTCCACTGAAGCTTTCTTT CASSYEGDSSTEAFF
TRBJ1-2 . TRBV6-5 . TGTGCCAGCAGCCCACATTCCGGGAGCTACACCTTC CASSPHSGSYTF
TRBJ1-2 . TRBV6-5 . TGTGCCAGCAGTTACGCAGAAAAAAACTATGGCTACACCTTC CASSYAEKNYGYTF
TRBJ2-1 . TRBV6-5 . TGTGCCAGCAGTTTCGGCCCCGGGGATGAGCAGTTCTTC CASSFGPGDEQFF
TRBJ1-5 . TRBV7-6 . TGTGCCAGCAGCTACCCGAGGACACTTAAGGAACAGCCCCAGCATTTT CASSYPRTLKEQPQHF
TRBJ2-2 TRBD1 TRBV7-9 . TGTGCCAGCAGGGGGACAGCGAACACCGGGGAGCTGTTTTTT CASRGTANTGELFF
TRBJ1-4 . TRBV28 . TGTGCCTCATTATCAGGACGGGGGCGGGGGACGTTTTTT CASLSGRGRGTFF
TRBJ2-7 TRBD1 TRBV5-1 . TGCGCCAGCAGCTTACTAGGACAGGTAACCTACGAGCAGTACTTC CASSLLGQVTYEQYF
TRBJ1-1 TRBD1 TRBV9 . TGTGCCAGCGGTCGACAGGGGGGTGACACTGAAGCTTTCTTT CASGRQGGDTEAFF
TRBJ1-2 . TRBV5-4 . TGTGCCAGCAGCTTGGGGCAGGGATCTTCGTATGGCTACACCTTC CASSLGQGSSYGYTF
TRBJ2-1 . TRBV7-9 . TGTGCCAGCAGCTTAGGGTTGACAAGAATACTCTTC CASSLGLTRILF
TRBJ2-7 TRBD2 TRBV13 . TGTGCCAGCAGCTCCTATAGCGGGGGTGACTACGAGCAGTACTTC CASSSYSGGDYEQYF
TRBJ1-5 . TRBV4-2 few TGTGCCAGCAGCAGAGGAGGGGCAGAGCAGGATCAGCCCCAGCATTTT CASSRGGAEQDQPQHF
TRBJ2-3 . TRBV6-1 . TGTGCCAGCAAACACCCAGATACGCAGTATTTT CASKHPDTQYF
TRBJ1-2 . TRBV7-2 . TGTGCCAGCGGCTTTGACAGCCTCTATGGCTACACCTTC CASGFDSLYGYTF
TRBJ2-5 . TRBV5-1 . TGCGCCAGCAGCTTGCAGGGGTCCCAAGAGACCCAGTACTTC CASSLQGSQETQYF
TRBJ2-1 TRBD2 TRBV5-4 . TGTGCCAGCAGCTACCTAGCGGGAACACTACTTAACAATGAGCAGTTCTTC CASSYLAGTLLNNEQFF
TRBJ2-1 . TRBV7-2 . TGTGCCAGCAGCTTGAGGGACACCTTAGTATACAATGAGCAGTTCTTC CASSLRDTLVYNEQFF
TRBJ1-4 TRBD1 TRBV6-5 . TGTGCCAGCAGTTCCGGACAGGGTAGAGAAAAACTGTTTTTT CASSSGQGREKLFF
TRBJ1-5 TRBD1 TRBV5-1 . TGCGCCAGCAGTTGGGGGACAGGGACGGGCCAGCCCCAGCATTTT CASSWGTGTGQPQHF
TRBJ2-1 TRBD2 TRBV5-6 . TGTGCCAGCAGCACTTCTAGCGGGAGTCGGTATGAGCAGTTCTTC CASSTSSGSRYEQFF
TRBJ2-6 TRBD1 TRBV28 . TGTGCCAGCAGTCCTCTTATGACAGGGCTCTCTGGGGCCAACGTCCTGACTTTC CASSPLMTGLSGANVLTF
TRBJ1-5 TRBD1 TRBV7-2 . TGTGCCAGCAGCTTACAGGGGGCCCAGTATTATCAGCCCCAGCATTTT CASSLQGAQYYQPQHF
TRBJ1-2 TRBD1 TRBV6-5 . TGTGCCAGCAGCACTCCCGACAGGGGAGACTATGGCTACACCTTC CASSTPDRGDYGYTF
TRBJ2-1 TRBD2 TRBV11-3 . TGTGCCAGCAGCGGCCTAGCGGGGCCCTACAATGAGCAGTTCTTC CASSGLAGPYNEQFF
TRBJ1-2 TRBD1 TRBV4-1 . TGCGCCAGCAGCCAACTGGGACAGGGGGCGCGGGGGGGTGGCTACACCTTC CASSQLGQGARGGGYTF
TRBJ2-7 TRBD2 TRBV28 . TGTGCCAGCAGTGAAACTAGCGGGAGGCGCTACGAGCAGTACTTC CASSETSGRRYEQYF
TRBJ1-4 TRBD1 TRBV4-1 . TGCGCCAGCAGCCAGGTCCTTGACAGGGGCTGGGAAAAACTGTTTTTT CASSQVLDRGWEKLFF
TRBJ2-2 . TRBV27 . TGTGCCAGCAGCTCAGGGTGGTGGGCCGGGGAGCTGTTTTTT CASSSGWWAGELFF
TRBJ1-1 TRBD1 TRBV25-1 . TGTGCCAGCAGTGTGTTACAGGGGGCGAACACTGAAGCTTTCTTT CASSVLQGANTEAFF
TRBJ1-1 . TRBV28 . TGTGCCAGCGGACTTAACAGGGACGACACTGAAGCTTTCTTT CASGLNRDDTEAFF
TRBJ1-6 . TRBV28 . TGTGCCAGCAGTCCCCGCGGTTGGAGCTCCTATAATTCACCCCTCCACTTT CASSPRGWSSYNSPLHF
TRBJ2-2 TRBD1 TRBV5-4 few TGTGCCAGCAGCTCCGGGACAGGGGACACCGGGGAGCTGTTTTTT CASSSGTGDTGELFF
TRBJ1-1 TRBD1 TRBV30 few TGTGCCTGGGGGACAGGGGTCACTGAAGCTTTCTTT CAWGTGVTEAFF
TRBJ1-4 . TRBV19 . TGTGCCAGTAGCCGAGACAGGCGTGAAAAACTGTTTTTT CASSRDRREKLFF
TRBJ2-5 TRBD1 TRBV4-1 . TGCGCCAGCAGCCAAGAGATGGACAGGGATGCGGAGACCCAGTACTTC CASSQEMDRDAETQYF
TRBJ2-1 TRBD2 TRBV7-2 . TGTGCCAGCAGCTTAGAGCCGACTAGCGGTGAGCAGTTCTTC CASSLEPTSGEQFF
TRBJ2-7 TRBD1 TRBV18 . TGTGCCAGCTCACCGGGACAGGGACTCTACAACGAGCAGTACTTC CASSPGQGLYNEQYF
TRBJ2-3 . TRBV9 . TGTGCCAGCAGCGTGGAGACTCTAGATCTCAGCACAGATACGCAGTATTTT CASSVETLDLSTDTQYF
TRBJ1-1 . TRBV11-2 . TGTGCCAGCAGCTTAGGGGCTGGTAGGATTGAAGCTTTCTTT CASSLGAGRIEAFF
TRBJ2-2 . TRBV7-2 once TGTGCCAGCAGCTTAGTAGGCAGGGGGGCTGCAAGGGAGCTGTTTTTT CASSLVGRGAARELFF
TRBJ2-1 TRBD2 TRBV2 once TGTGCCAGCAGAGGGACTAGCGAGTACAATGAGCAGTTCTTC CASRGTSEYNEQFF
TRBJ2-3 TRBD1 TRBV5-1 . TGCGCCAGCAGCTTAGCCGGGACAGAGGGTACAGATACGCAGTATTTT CASSLAGTEGTDTQYF
TRBJ2-1 . TRBV27 . TGTGCCAGCAGTTTGGACAGATACTCCTACAATGAGCAGTTCTTC CASSLDRYSYNEQFF
TRBJ1-5 TRBD1 TRBV6-1 . TGTGCCAGCTGTGCGGTGGCAGGGGGTCAGCCCCAGCATTTT CASCAVAGGQPQHF
TRBJ1-4 . TRBV18 . TGTGCCAGCTCACCACAGAGGTCGCCCGTAGACAATGAAAAACTGTTTTTT CASSPQRSPVDNEKLFF
TRBJ2-3 TRBD2 TRBV4-3 once TGCGCCAGCAGCCAGATGCCAGCGGGGTTCACCGTAGCGGGCACAGATACGCAGTATTTT CASSQMPAGFTVAGTDTQYF
TRBJ2-7 . TRBV19 . TGTGCCAGTAGCCCTACAGGCCCCCCCTCCGGGCAGTACTTC CASSPTGPPSGQYF
TRBJ2-5 TRBD2 TRBV6-1 . TGTGCCAGCAGTGAACTAGCGGGGGCTCTAGAGACCCAGTACTTC CASSELAGALETQYF
TRBJ1-2 . TRBV28 . TGTGCCAGCAGTCTGCAGGGGAGCTATGGCTACACCTTC CASSLQGSYGYTF
TRBJ2-1 . TRBV9 . TGTGCCAGCAGCGAACCCTCTAGCCAGTCCTACAATGAGCAGTTCTTC CASSEPSSQSYNEQFF
TRBJ2-7 TRBD2 TRBV9 . TGTGCCAGCAGCGTAGCTCTTGGAGCGGGGGGGCTAGGATTGAACGAGCAGTACTTC CASSVALGAGGLGLNEQYF